A single sample gave rise to the 3 T cell receptor beta chains below, sequenced in a study of HIV-infected patients and healthy controls. Alpha and beta constant-region primers primed reverse transcription of about 0.5 ug RNA. Each of the alpha and beta chains got its own library through chain-specific third strand synthesis with indices. TCRdb recomputed calls from the 5' RACE reads with MiXCR, one row per CDR3 protein. The sample carries around 7,800 distinct CDR3 sequences, roughly 6% recorded once. The repertoire came from unfractionated whole blood and reflected all unsorted peripheral T cells. The sample here was blood, taken before antiretroviral therapy. These receptors all come from an adult with HIV infection.

V usage is TRBV7-9 and J usage is TRBJ2-3; 8 bases align to TRBD2. The CDR3 sequence is 16 residues long. The ends lost 4 bases at V and 5 bases at J; junction bases unmatched: 11. Germline loops: CDR1 SEHNR, CDR2 FQNEAQ (reference sequence). The CDR3 loop reads CASSYRRGESKDTQYF. The CDR3 DNA is TGTGCCAGCAGCTATCGGCGGGGGGAGTCGAAAGATACGCAGTATTTT.

By share of the sample, this clonotype is medium-sized. The chain uses TRBV9 and TRBJ1-1; no clear D. This CDR3 region has 14 residues. V shed 0 bases and J shed 4 bases, with 10 bases lying between them. Germline loops: CDR1 SGDLS, CDR2 YYNGEE. The CDR3: CASSVGGGFTEAFF. CDR3 nucleotides: TGTGCCAGCAGCGTAGGAGGAGGTTTCACTGAAGCTTTCTTT.

By sample fraction, this clonotype is medium-sized (0.01 to 0.1%). The V call is TRBV5-6, the J call TRBJ2-7, with unresolved D. This CDR3 is built from 11 residues. Trimming shortened V by 2 bases and J by 6 bases, and 6 bases separated the two germline ends. CDR1 and CDR2 (germline): SGHDT, YYEEEE. This chain's CDR3 is CASSLGFEQYV. The CDR3 bases are TGTGCCAGCAGCTTAGGATTCGAGCAGTACGTC.